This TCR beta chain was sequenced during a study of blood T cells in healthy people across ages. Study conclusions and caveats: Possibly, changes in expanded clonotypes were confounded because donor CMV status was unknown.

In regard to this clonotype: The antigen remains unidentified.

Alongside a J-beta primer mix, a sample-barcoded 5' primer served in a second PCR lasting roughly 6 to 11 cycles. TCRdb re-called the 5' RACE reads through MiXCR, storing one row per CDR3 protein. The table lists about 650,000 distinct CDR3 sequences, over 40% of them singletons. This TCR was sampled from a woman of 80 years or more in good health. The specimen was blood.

CDR3 region: CSAGRGVNEQFF. The DNA for the CDR3 is TGCAGTGCCGGGCGCGGGGTCAATGAGCAGTTCTTC. The chain joins TRBV20-1 to TRBJ2-1; the D gene is possibly TRBD2 (6 bases). The CDR3 is 12 amino acids. V shed 6 bases and J shed 6 bases, with 12 bases lying between them. In germline, CDR1 is DFQATT, CDR2 SNEGSKA (reference sequence).